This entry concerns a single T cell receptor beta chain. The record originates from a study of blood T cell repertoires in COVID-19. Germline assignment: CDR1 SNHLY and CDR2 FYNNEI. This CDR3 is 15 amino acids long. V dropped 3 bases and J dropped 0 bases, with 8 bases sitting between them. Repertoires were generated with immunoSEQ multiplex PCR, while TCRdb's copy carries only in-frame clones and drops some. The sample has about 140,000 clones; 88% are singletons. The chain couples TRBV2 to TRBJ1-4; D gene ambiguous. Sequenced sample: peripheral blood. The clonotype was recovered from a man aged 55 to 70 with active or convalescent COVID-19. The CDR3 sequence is CASSELAATNEKLFF. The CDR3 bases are TGTGCCAGCAGTGAGTTGGCCGCAACTAATGAAAAACTGTTTTTT.